The 26 T cell receptor beta chains below come from one sample, sequenced in a study of blood T cell repertoires in COVID-19. Sequenced by immunoSEQ multiplex PCR; TCRdb stores in-frame clones only, minus some. Of 210,000 or so clones listed, about four fifths are singletons. Material for sequencing was PBMCs or T cells enriched from blood (not recorded which). Receptor source: a woman in her 50s who had been exposed to COVID-19.

This clone was observed once. This chain uses TRBV9 with TRBJ2-5, with D tentatively TRBD2 (5 bases). The CDR3 contains 14 residues. V was clipped by 4 bases and J by 2 bases, with 12 bases between them. The germline CDR1 and CDR2 sequences are SGDLS and YYNGEE. CDR3 bases: TGTGCCAGCAGCATGAGGGCCTCACAAGAGACCCAGTACTTC. Translated: CASSMRASQETQYF.

The rearrangement links TRBV19 to TRBJ1-1; D remains ambiguous. Per the germline V gene, CDR1 is LNHDA and CDR2 is SQIVND (reference sequence). With 1 base removed from V and 1 base from J, the gap between germline ends came to 10 bases. This CDR3 is 15 amino acids long. CDR3: CASSIGASSNTEAFF. The CDR3 region has the DNA TGTGCCAGTAGTATAGGGGCCAGTTCGAACACTGAAGCTTTCTTT.

CDR3: CASSPASGAYTDTQYF. As DNA, the CDR3 is TGTGCCAGCAGTCCGGCTAGCGGGGCCTACACAGATACGCAGTATTTT. This sequence joins TRBV11-2 and TRBJ2-3; the match to TRBD2 covers 9 bases. CDR3 length equals 16 residues. CDR1 is SGHAT and CDR2 is FQNNGV in the germline V gene. Trimming took 6 bases from V and 2 from J; bases not matched to a gene: 9.

The rearrangement uses TRBV7-2 and TRBJ2-1; D might be TRBD1 (6 bases). The CDR3 is 15 amino acids. V was cut by 0 bases and J by 16 bases, with 22 bases left in between. The germline CDR1 and CDR2 sequences are SGHTA and FQGNSA. As DNA, the CDR3 is TGTGCCAGCAGCTTAGCGACTGACACAGGGTACCCTCTATTCTTC. Translated, it gives CASSLATDTGYPLFF.

The chain employs TRBV12-3 or TRBV12-4 and TRBJ1-1, with D perhaps TRBD1 (5 bases). This CDR3 comprises 13 residues. V lost 6 bases and J lost 11, with 19 bases in between. Here the CDR3 DNA reads TGTGCCAGCAGAGCCAGGGACTCCTTAAGGGCTTTCTTT. Translating gives CASRARDSLRAFF.

The J gene is TRBJ1-2, the V gene TRBV5-1, with 12 bases lining up with TRBD1. This CDR3 contains 16 residues. V shed 5 bases, J shed 4 bases, and the junction held 9 bases outside the gene matches. In germline, CDR1 is SGHRS, CDR2 YFSETQ. This CDR3 reads CASRTGQGASGYGYTF. DNA of the CDR3: TGCGCCAGCAGAACGGGACAGGGGGCGTCTGGCTATGGCTACACCTTC.

The V call is TRBV12-5, the J call TRBJ1-2; TRBD1 is a possible D gene (5 bases). The CDR3 covers 13 residues. Germline lookup yields CDR1 LGHNT and CDR2 FRNRAP. V was shortened by 6 bases and J by 0 bases, with 8 bases between the two germline ends. CDR3 nucleotides: TGTGCTAGTGGACAGACAGCTAACTATGGCTACACCTTC. Protein sequence: CASGQTANYGYTF.

The chain combines TRBV7-9 with TRBJ1-3, with D hard to call. CDR1 and CDR2 (germline): SEHNR, FQNEAQ (reference sequence). The V end lost 1 base, the J end lost 0 bases, and 13 bases lay between the germline ends. The CDR3 sequence is 17 residues long. In DNA form, the CDR3 reads TGTGCCAGCAGCTTAGTCCGGGTCCAACGCTCTGGAAACACCATATATTTT. This sequence encodes CASSLVRVQRSGNTIYF.

V is TRBV5-6 and J is TRBJ2-5, with 7 bases identical to TRBD1. Germline loops: CDR1 SGHDT, CDR2 YYEEEE. The J segment lost 5 bases and the V segment lost 0 bases, leaving 4 bases of the junction unmatched. The CDR3 has 14 residues. CDR3 nucleotide sequence: TGTGCCAGCAGCTTGGAGGACAGGAGGGAGACCCAGTACTTC. It codes for CASSLEDRRETQYF. Full variable domain (remainder filled in from reference TRBV5-6 and TRBJ2-5): DAGVTQSPTHLIKTRGQQVTLRCSPKSGHDTVSWYQQALGQGPQFIFQYYEEEERQRGNFPDRFSGHQFPNYSSELNVNALLLGDSALYLCASSLEDRRETQYFGPGTRLLVL.

V and J are TRBV18 and TRBJ1-1; 9 bases map to TRBD1. From germline, CDR1 is KGHSH and CDR2 LQKENI. The trim removed 1 base at V and 2 bases at J, leaving 11 bases unmatched. This CDR3 comprises 18 residues. The CDR3 DNA reads as TGTGCCAGCTCACCACGGGTAGGCACAGGGGGCGGTAACACTGAAGCTTTCTTT. Its translation is CASSPRVGTGGGNTEAFF.

J is TRBJ2-3 and V is TRBV28; D perhaps matches TRBD2 (7 bases). Trimming shortened V by 3 bases and J by 5 bases, and 12 bases separated the two germline ends. Germline V CDR1 and CDR2: MDHEN, SYDVKM. The CDR3 sequence is 14 residues long. This CDR3 is CASSFAGAGDTQYF. For the CDR3, the DNA is TGTGCCAGCAGTTTTGCGGGGGCCGGAGATACGCAGTATTTT.

The chain employs TRBV5-1 and TRBJ1-1, with 7 positions matching TRBD1. Germline CDR1 reads SGHRS; CDR2 reads YFSETQ. CDR3 length equals 14 residues. With 8 bases clipped from V and 1 base from J, the junction kept 8 bases outside the gene matches. In DNA form, the CDR3 reads TGCGCCAGACCTACCCAGGGGGGGAACACTGAAGCTTTCTTT. Amino acids: CARPTQGGNTEAFF. The variable domain in full, with the rest retrieved from reference TRBV5-1 and TRBJ1-1, is KAGVTQTPRYLIKTRGQQVTLSCSPISGHRSVSWYQQTPGQGLQFLFEYFSETQRNKGNFPGRFSGRQFSNSRSEMNVSTLELGDSALYLCARPTQGGNTEAFFGQGTRLTVV.

The V and J genes are TRBV14 and TRBJ2-1, with D maybe TRBD2 (5 bases). The CDR3 contains 13 residues. Germline CDR1 is SGHDN and CDR2 is FVKESK. V was pared by 1 base and J by 9 bases, with 10 bases between. CDR3 coding DNA: TGTGCCAGCAGCCAAGTGCGGGTTACTGAGCAGTTCTTC. Protein product: CASSQVRVTEQFF.

The genes are TRBV28 and TRBJ1-1; TRBD1 is a possible D gene (5 bases). With 5 bases removed from V and 5 bases from J, the gap between germline ends came to 18 bases. The CDR3 is 15 amino acids. CDR1 and CDR2 from the germline V gene are MDHEN and SYDVKM. The CDR3 loop reads CASSRVGGLGTEAFF. The DNA of the CDR3 is TGTGCCAGCAGTCGCGTCGGGGGATTGGGGACTGAAGCTTTCTTT.

This chain uses TRBV5-6 with TRBJ1-1, with 7 positions matching TRBD1. V lost 3 bases to trimming and J lost 1 base; unmatched junction nucleotides: 6. Germline CDR1 SGHDT, CDR2 YYEEEE. The CDR3 spans 15 residues. Here the CDR3 DNA reads TGTGCCAGCAGCTCCCCCAGGGGGTGGAACACTGAAGCTTTCTTT. This codes for CASSSPRGWNTEAFF.

This clone came up once. This chain links TRBV5-4 with TRBJ2-1; possibly TRBD2 for D (6 bases). The CDR3 runs to 15 residues. Germline V CDR1 and CDR2: SGHNT, YYREEE (reference sequence). The V end lost 6 bases, the J end lost 0 bases, and 13 bases lay between the germline ends. DNA of the CDR3: TGTGCCAGCACCCTCGCCGGGGGCTCCTACAATGAGCAGTTCTTC. This sequence encodes CASTLAGGSYNEQFF.

This clone was picked up one time. The chain has TRBV29-1 and TRBJ1-1; D unclear. Germline V gene lookup returns CDR1 SQVTM and CDR2 ANQGSEA. Trimming shortened V by 5 bases and J by 1 base, and 14 bases separated the two germline ends. The CDR3 is made up of 14 amino acids. CDR3 nucleotide sequence: TGCAGCGTTTTAAGACTCCCCGGGAACACTGAAGCTTTCTTT. This translates into CSVLRLPGNTEAFF.

This rearrangement joins TRBV18 to TRBJ2-7; no reliable D call. Germline V gives CDR1 KGHSH, CDR2 LQKENI. This CDR3 region has 13 residues. Trimming left V 2 bases short and J 5 bases short, with 10 bases between. In DNA, the CDR3 is TGTGCCAGCTCACCAGGGCACTTCAACGAGCAGTACTTC. It encodes CASSPGHFNEQYF.

The V call is TRBV7-2, the J call TRBJ2-1, with 7 bases aligning to TRBD1. Losses at the gene ends were 2 bases for V and 3 bases for J; bases not matched to a gene: 7. The CDR3 loop spans 16 amino acids. In germline, CDR1 is SGHTA, CDR2 FQGNSA. The DNA of the CDR3 is TGTGCCAGCAGCTTACAGACAGGGAAAGGCTACAATGAGCAGTTCTTC. Encoded protein: CASSLQTGKGYNEQFF.

The V call is TRBV20-1, the J call TRBJ2-3; tentatively, D is TRBD2 (5 bases). Looked up from germline, CDR1 is DFQATT and CDR2 is SNEGSKA (reference sequence). The CDR3 is made up of 11 amino acids. With 1 base removed from V and 11 bases from J, the gap between germline ends came to 10 bases. CDR3 region: CSARVLAGQYF. The DNA for the CDR3 is TGCAGTGCTAGAGTGCTAGCTGGGCAGTATTTT.

CDR3 region: CASRPDSVTDTQYF. The CDR3 nucleotides read TGTGCCAGCAGACCGGACAGCGTAACAGATACGCAGTATTTT. The chain employs TRBV11-1 and TRBJ2-3; D may be TRBD1 (6 bases). V was cut by 6 bases and J by 3 bases, with 13 bases left in between. Germline values: CDR1 SGHAT, CDR2 FQDESV (reference sequence). The CDR3 runs 14 residues.

Note on this clone: Other DNA sequences of this sample code for an identical CDR3. The chain links TRBV29-1 to TRBJ2-7; maybe TRBD1 (5 bases). Germline lookup yields CDR1 SQVTM and CDR2 ANQGSEA. CDR3 length: 12 residues. Trimming cost V 4 bases and J 0 bases, with 7 bases left between them. This chain's CDR3 is CSVGQSSYEQYF. The CDR3 DNA reads as TGCAGCGTTGGACAGTCCTCCTACGAGCAGTACTTC.

The chain is built from TRBV19 and TRBJ1-2; 7 bases are shared with TRBD1. This CDR3 spans 14 amino acids. V lost 8 bases, J lost 4 bases, and 10 bases stayed unmatched. CDR1 is LNHDA and CDR2 is SQIVND in the germline V gene (reference sequence). The CDR3 reads CASGDPGTVYGYTF. CDR3 DNA: TGTGCCAGTGGTGATCCCGGGACAGTCTATGGCTACACCTTC.

The chain employs TRBV5-1 and TRBJ2-1, with 7 nucleotides matching TRBD2. The CDR3 sequence is 18 residues long. Germline CDR1 SGHRS, CDR2 YFSETQ. J lost 2 bases, V lost 0 bases, and 11 bases had no gene match. The CDR3 reads CASSLEEVGGFTYNEQFF. In nucleotides, the CDR3 is TGCGCCAGCAGCTTGGAAGAGGTCGGGGGGTTTACCTACAATGAGCAGTTCTTC.

CDR3 sequence reads: CASSLRQGSGYTF. For the CDR3, the DNA is TGTGCCAGCAGTCTCAGACAGGGAAGTGGCTACACCTTC. The genes are TRBV12-3 or TRBV12-4 and TRBJ1-2; TRBD1 matches 7 bases. The CDR3 extends over 13 amino acids. After removal of 5 bases from V and 7 bases from J, the junction contained 7 bases not matched to a gene.

J is TRBJ1-6 and V is TRBV2; 8 bases are a match to TRBD1. Unmatched junction bases numbered 8, after V lost 6 bases and J lost 10 bases. CDR3 length: 14 residues. Germline lookup yields CDR1 SNHLY and CDR2 FYNNEI. The CDR3 DNA is TGTGCCAGCAGGTTGCTGGGACAGGTATCACCCCTCCACTTT. It translates to CASRLLGQVSPLHF.